This T cell receptor beta chain was documented in a study of blood T cell repertoires in COVID-19. This CDR3 is built from 14 residues. Germline V CDR1 and CDR2: WNHNN, SYGVQD (reference sequence). Trimming cost V 10 bases and J 4 bases, with 17 bases left between them. Assay used: immunoSEQ multiplex PCR; TCRdb lists only in-frame clones, some missing. The sample comprises about 300,000 clones, over 80% of which are singletons, and less than 1.6% rests with the top ten. This TCR came from a woman between 35 and 50 years old who had recovered from COVID-19. The sequenced sample consisted of peripheral blood. The chain has TRBV10-1 and TRBJ1-3; tentatively, D is TRBD1 (5 bases). The chain's CDR3 is CAKNPGNSGNTIYF. For the CDR3, the DNA is TGCGCCAAGAACCCAGGGAACTCGGGAAACACCATATATTTT.